This entry lists 10 T cell receptor beta chains sequenced from one sample in a study of molecular identifiers for immune sequencing clone quantification. One entry per CDR3 protein, called by TCRdb with MiXCR from the PCR reads. This sample yields about 640,000 distinct CDR3 sequences, of which 15% to 20% are seen a single time; 0.7% to 1% belongs to the top ten. The specimen was naive CD8+ T cells from blood, with Jurkat cell RNA spiked in. Documented subset: FACS-sorted CD8+CD4-CCR7+CD45RA+ naive T cells. These receptors were collected from a human donor in good health. Some libraries in this study had Jurkat cell RNA spiked in.

With regard to this clonotype: With a much larger clone just one base away, this may be a read error. The chain recombines TRBV6-5 with TRBJ1-5, with 8 positions matching TRBD1. Per germline, CDR1 MNHEY and CDR2 SVGAGI. Losses at the gene ends were 8 bases for V and 8 bases for J; bases not matched to a gene: 8. The CDR3 has 13 residues. The chain's CDR3 is CASGPTGDKPQHF. Written as DNA, the CDR3 is TGTGCCAGCGGCCCGACAGGGGACAAGCCCCAGCATTTT.

This clonotype was counted between two and nine times. The chain joins TRBV5-6 to TRBJ1-2; 7 bases agree with TRBD1. V lost 4 bases, J lost 5 bases, and 17 bases stayed unmatched. Germline V lookup: CDR1 SGHDT, CDR2 YYEEEE. The CDR3 spans 17 residues. CDR3 sequence reads: CASSPPPRQGISYGYTF. CDR3 coding DNA: TGTGCCAGCAGCCCACCTCCTCGACAGGGTATTTCGTATGGCTACACCTTC.

In its sample, this clonotype was seen many times. The chain is built from TRBV4-1 and TRBJ1-1; D uncertain. The CDR3 runs to 15 residues. The germline gives CDR1 MGHRA, CDR2 YSYEKL. Between the trimmed V and J ends, which lost 1 base and 2 bases, there was a span of 11 bases. The CDR3 nucleotides are TGCGCCAGCAGCCAAGCGTTAGGGAGAAACACTGAAGCTTTCTTT. Translated: CASSQALGRNTEAFF.

This clonotype was picked up many times. V usage is TRBV20-1 and J usage is TRBJ1-5; a weak D match, TRBD1 (5 bases). The CDR3 loop spans 13 amino acids. Trimming stripped 0 bases from V and 7 bases from J, with 10 bases between. The germline V gene has CDR1 DFQATT and CDR2 SNEGSKA (reference sequence). The CDR3 spells CSARDKGNQPQHF. The CDR3 DNA follows: TGCAGTGCTAGAGATAAGGGGAACCAGCCCCAGCATTTT.

The chain carries TRBV20-1 and TRBJ2-7; tentatively, D is TRBD1 (6 bases). Trimming took off 3 bases at V and 4 bases at J, with 10 bases between the two ends. Germline CDR1 reads DFQATT; CDR2 reads SNEGSKA (reference sequence). The CDR3 contains 12 residues. The CDR3 region has the DNA TGCAGTGCTAGGTATCAGGGGTACGAGCAGTACTTC. Protein: CSARYQGYEQYF.

As concerns this clonotype: Mismatch with germline at one junction end may stem from a read error. The CDR3 loop is CASGLAQGTTEAFF. The CDR3 coding sequence is TGTGCCAGCGGTTTGGCACAGGGAACCACTGAAGCTTTCTTT. The V and J genes are TRBV27 and TRBJ1-1; D is possibly TRBD1 (6 bases). The length of the CDR3 is 14 residues. Per the germline V gene, CDR1 is MNHEY and CDR2 is SMNVEV (reference sequence).

The genes are TRBV6-5 and TRBJ2-7; 8 bases match TRBD2. The germline CDR1 and CDR2 sequences are MNHEY and SVGAGI. The CDR3 has 15 amino acids. Unmatched junction bases numbered 7, after V lost 2 bases and J lost 4 bases. The CDR3, as DNA: TGTGCCAGCAGTTACGGATCGGGAGGGTCTTACGAGCAGTACTTC. It codes for CASSYGSGGSYEQYF.

This clonotype has ten or more counts. The CDR3 is CASSQVLHSPETQYF. The CDR3 nucleotides are TGTGCCAGCAGCCAAGTTCTCCATAGCCCAGAGACCCAGTACTTC. V and J are TRBV3-1 and TRBJ2-5; D is uncertain. The length of the CDR3 is 15 residues. With 1 base removed from V and 4 bases from J, the gap between germline ends came to 13 bases. CDR1 and CDR2 (germline): LGHDT, YNNKEL (reference sequence).

This clonotype has a count of ten or more. This chain links TRBV13 with TRBJ2-5, with D hard to call. CDR1 and CDR2 (germline): PRHDT, FYEKMQ (reference sequence). V was cut by 3 bases and J by 2 bases, with 10 bases left in between. CDR3 length: 14 amino acids. CDR3 nucleotide sequence: TGTGCCAGCAGCTTGAGGATCCAACAAGAGACCCAGTACTTC. Translated: CASSLRIQQETQYF.

In this sample, this clonotype turned up many times. J is TRBJ2-2 and V is TRBV29-1, with D perhaps matching TRBD2 (5 bases). The germline gives CDR1 SQVTM, CDR2 ANQGSEA. V lost 3 bases to trimming and J lost 7 bases, with 6 bases between them. The length of the CDR3 is 11 residues. CDR3 DNA: TGCAGCGTTGAGGAGGACGGGGAGCTGTTTTTT. It is translated as CSVEEDGELFF.